This TCR beta chain was documented in a study of OX40 agonist ivuxolimab in advanced cancers. Study overall: Ivuxolimab doses were 0.01, 0.1, 0.3, 1.5, 3 or 10 mg/kg every 2 weeks. Notes on the study in general: The study did not work out the antigen specificity of the expanded peripheral T cells. Relatively little clonal expansion, among the lowest observed, appeared in partial responders at 0.1-3.0 mg/kg.

Clones were read by immunoSEQ multiplex PCR, and TCRdb kept only the in-frame ones, dropping some. The data show 65,000 to 90,000 clones, 84% seen once. With baseline, cycle 4 day 1, and cycle 7 day 1 as timepoints, blood was sampled. On this clone: The antigen is undetermined.

V was cut by 3 bases and J by 11 bases, with 17 bases left in between. CDR1 and CDR2 from the germline V gene are MDHEN and SYDVKM. There are 14 residues in the CDR3. The clonotype was recovered from an adult with an advanced solid tumor such as melanoma, head and neck, liver or kidney cancer. The source material was CD4+ or CD8+ T cells sorted from blood, sampled in a trial of the OX40 agonist ivuxolimab. The gene calls are TRBV28 and TRBJ1-5; no clear D gene. The CDR3 here is CASSFKEGSSTQHF. DNA for the CDR3: TGTGCCAGCAGTTTCAAGGAAGGGTCCTCCACCCAGCATTTT.